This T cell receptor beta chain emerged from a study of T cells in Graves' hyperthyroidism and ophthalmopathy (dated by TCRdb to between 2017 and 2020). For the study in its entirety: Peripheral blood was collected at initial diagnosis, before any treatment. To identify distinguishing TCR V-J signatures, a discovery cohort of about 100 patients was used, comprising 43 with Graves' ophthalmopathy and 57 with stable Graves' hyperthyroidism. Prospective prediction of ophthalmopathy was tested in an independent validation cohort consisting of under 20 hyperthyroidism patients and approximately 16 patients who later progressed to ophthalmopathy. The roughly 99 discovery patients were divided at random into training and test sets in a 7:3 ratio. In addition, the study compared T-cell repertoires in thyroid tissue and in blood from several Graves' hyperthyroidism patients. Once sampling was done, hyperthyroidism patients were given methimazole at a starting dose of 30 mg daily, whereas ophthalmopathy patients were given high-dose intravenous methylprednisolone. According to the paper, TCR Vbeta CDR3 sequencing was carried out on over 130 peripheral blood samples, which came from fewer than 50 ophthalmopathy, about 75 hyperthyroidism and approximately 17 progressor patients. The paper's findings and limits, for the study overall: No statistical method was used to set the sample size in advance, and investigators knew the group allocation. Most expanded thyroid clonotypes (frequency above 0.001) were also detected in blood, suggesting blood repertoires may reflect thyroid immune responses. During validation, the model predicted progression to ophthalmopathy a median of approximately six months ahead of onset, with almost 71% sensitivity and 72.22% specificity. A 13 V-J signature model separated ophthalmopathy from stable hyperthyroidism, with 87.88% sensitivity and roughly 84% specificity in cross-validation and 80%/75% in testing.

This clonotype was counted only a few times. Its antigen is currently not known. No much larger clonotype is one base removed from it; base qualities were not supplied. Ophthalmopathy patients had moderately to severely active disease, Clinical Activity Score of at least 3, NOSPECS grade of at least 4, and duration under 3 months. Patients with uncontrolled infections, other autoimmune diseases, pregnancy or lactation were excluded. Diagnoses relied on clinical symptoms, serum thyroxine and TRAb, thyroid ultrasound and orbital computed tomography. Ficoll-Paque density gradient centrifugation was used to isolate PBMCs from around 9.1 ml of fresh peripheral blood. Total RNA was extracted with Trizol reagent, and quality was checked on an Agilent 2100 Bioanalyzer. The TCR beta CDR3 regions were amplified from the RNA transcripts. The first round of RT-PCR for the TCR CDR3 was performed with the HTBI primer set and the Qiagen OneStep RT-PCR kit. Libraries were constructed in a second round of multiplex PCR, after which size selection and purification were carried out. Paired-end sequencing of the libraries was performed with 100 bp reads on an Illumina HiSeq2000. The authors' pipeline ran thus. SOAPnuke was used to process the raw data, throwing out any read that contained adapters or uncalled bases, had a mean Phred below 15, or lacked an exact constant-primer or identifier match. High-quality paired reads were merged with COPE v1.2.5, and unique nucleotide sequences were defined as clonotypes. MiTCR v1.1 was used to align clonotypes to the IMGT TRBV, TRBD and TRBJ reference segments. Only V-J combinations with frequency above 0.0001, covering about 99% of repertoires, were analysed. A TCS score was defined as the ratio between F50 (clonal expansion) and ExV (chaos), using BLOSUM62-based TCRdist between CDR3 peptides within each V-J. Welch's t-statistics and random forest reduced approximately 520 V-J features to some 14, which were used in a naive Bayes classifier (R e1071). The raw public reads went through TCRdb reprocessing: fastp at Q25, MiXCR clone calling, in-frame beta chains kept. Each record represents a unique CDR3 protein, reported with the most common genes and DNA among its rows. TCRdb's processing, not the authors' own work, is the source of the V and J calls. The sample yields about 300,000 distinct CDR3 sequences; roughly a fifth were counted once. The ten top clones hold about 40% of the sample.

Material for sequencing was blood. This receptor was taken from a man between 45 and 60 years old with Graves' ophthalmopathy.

The CDR3 amino acid sequence is: CASSLGGREYEQYF. The nucleotide sequence is TGTGCCAGCAGCTTAGGTGGCAGAGAGTACGAGCAGTACTTC. This chain is built from TRBV7-9 and TRBJ2-7; no D gene is confidently identified. Cut back by 1 base and 4 bases, the V and J ends lie 11 bases apart. CDR1 and CDR2, per the germline V gene (reference sequence), are SEHNR and FQNEAQ. The CDR3 runs 14 amino acids, cysteine and phenylalanine included. This entry keeps only the CDR3 DNA: 42 bases, framed from base 1.